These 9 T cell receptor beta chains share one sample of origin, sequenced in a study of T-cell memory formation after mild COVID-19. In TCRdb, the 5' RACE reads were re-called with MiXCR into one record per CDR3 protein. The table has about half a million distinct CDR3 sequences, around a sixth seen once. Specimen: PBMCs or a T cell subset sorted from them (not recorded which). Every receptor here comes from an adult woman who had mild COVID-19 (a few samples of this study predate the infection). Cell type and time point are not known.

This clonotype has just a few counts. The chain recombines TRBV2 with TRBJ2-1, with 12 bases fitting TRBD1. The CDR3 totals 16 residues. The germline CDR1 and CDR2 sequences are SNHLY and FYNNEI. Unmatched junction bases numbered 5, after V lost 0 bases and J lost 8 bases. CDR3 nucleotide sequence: TGTGCCAGCAGTGAAGCGCGGGACAGGGGGCAACATGAGCAGTTCTTC. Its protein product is CASSEARDRGQHEQFF.

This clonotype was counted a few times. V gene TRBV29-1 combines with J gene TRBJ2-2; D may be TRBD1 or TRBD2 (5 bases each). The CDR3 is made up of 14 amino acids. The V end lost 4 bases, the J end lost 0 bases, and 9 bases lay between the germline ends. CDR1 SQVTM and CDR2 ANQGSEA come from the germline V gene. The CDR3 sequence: CSVVRGSNTGELFF. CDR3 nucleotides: TGCAGCGTTGTGAGGGGCTCGAACACCGGGGAGCTGTTTTTT.

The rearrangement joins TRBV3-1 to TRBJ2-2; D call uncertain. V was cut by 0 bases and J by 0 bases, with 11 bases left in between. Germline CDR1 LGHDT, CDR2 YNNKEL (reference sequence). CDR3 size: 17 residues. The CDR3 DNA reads TGTGCCAGCAGCCAAGAAGGAACCTTCGCGAACACCGGGGAGCTGTTTTTT. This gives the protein CASSQEGTFANTGELFF.

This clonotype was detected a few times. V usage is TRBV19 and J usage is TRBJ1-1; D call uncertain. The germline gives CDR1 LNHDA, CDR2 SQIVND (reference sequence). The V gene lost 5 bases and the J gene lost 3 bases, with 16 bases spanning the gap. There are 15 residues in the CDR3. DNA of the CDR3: TGTGCCAGTAGTTCGGTGGGTCAGGCTTACACTGAAGCTTTCTTT. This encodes CASSSVGQAYTEAFF. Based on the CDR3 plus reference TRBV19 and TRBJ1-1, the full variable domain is DGGITQSPKYLFRKEGQNVTLSCEQNLNHDAMYWYRQDPGQGLRLIYYSQIVNDFQKGDIAEGYSVSREKKESFPLTVTSAQKNPTAFYLCASSSVGQAYTEAFFGQGTRLTVV.

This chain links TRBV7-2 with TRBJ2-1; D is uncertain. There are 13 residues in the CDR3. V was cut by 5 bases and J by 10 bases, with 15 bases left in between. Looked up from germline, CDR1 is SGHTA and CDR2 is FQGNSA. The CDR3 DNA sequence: TGTGCCAGCAGCCCATTAGCTGCATACGAGCAGTTCTTC. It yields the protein CASSPLAAYEQFF.

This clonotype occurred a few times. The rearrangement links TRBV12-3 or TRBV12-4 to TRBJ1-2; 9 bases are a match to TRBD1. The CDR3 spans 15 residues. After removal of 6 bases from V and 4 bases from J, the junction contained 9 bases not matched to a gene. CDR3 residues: CASRGTGSIGYGYTF. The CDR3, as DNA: TGTGCCAGCAGGGGGACAGGGAGTATCGGCTATGGCTACACCTTC.

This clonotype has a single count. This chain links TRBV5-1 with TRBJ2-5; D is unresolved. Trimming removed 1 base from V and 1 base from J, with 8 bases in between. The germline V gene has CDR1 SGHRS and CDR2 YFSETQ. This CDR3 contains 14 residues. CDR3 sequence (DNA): TGCGCCAGCAGCTTGTTCCAGTCCCAAGAGACCCAGTACTTC. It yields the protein CASSLFQSQETQYF. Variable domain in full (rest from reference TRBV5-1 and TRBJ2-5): KAGVTQTPRYLIKTRGQQVTLSCSPISGHRSVSWYQQTPGQGLQFLFEYFSETQRNKGNFPGRFSGRQFSNSRSEMNVSTLELGDSALYLCASSLFQSQETQYFGPGTRLLVL.

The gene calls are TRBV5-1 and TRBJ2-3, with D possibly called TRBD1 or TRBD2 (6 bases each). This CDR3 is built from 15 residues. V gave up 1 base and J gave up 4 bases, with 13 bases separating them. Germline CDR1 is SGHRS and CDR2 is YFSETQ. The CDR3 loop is CASSLTGTVSDTQYF. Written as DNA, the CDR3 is TGCGCCAGCAGCTTGACAGGGACTGTCTCAGATACGCAGTATTTT.

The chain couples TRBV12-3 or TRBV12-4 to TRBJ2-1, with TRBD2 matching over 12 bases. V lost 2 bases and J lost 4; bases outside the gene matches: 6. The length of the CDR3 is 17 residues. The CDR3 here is CASSLILAGGGYNEQFF. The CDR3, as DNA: TGTGCCAGCAGTTTAATTCTAGCGGGAGGGGGGTACAATGAGCAGTTCTTC.